The present entry profiles one T cell receptor (beta chain) with its context. Its antigen is unidentified. The record originates from a study of human thymus T cells. Study outcomes and limitations: What appeared biased in thymic and blood repertoires was the usage of V and J genes.

The sample donors, healthy Finnish infants, were having corrective surgery for congenital heart defects. Produced via immunoSEQ multiplex PCR; TCRdb's table is partial and in-frame only. The sample carries roughly 54,000 clones, 94% recorded once. The germline CDR1 and CDR2 sequences are WSHSY and SAAADI. The CDR3 runs 14 residues. V dropped 0 bases and J dropped 4 bases, with 7 bases sitting between them. The J gene is TRBJ1-3, the V gene TRBV10-2; D ambiguous. This TCR was recovered from a boy under two years old with a congenital heart defect but otherwise immunologically healthy. The sequenced material came from blood. In DNA form, the CDR3 reads TGCGCCAGCAGTGAGTCGGGGTACGGAAACACCATATATTTT. Translated, it gives CASSESGYGNTIYF.